The clone carrying this T cell receptor beta chain has a count of ten or more. Its antigen is unidentified. These data come from a study of CD8 T cells in ankylosing spondylitis. Overall study results and limits: For ankylosing spondylitis blood, a TCR beta motif of roughly 8 highly homologous variants appeared characteristic. In ankylosing spondylitis patients, matched synovial fluid reportedly showed significant enrichment of disease-linked clones.

Using quantitative 5'-RACE with molecular barcodes, the authors made TCR beta libraries. TCRdb independently ran MiXCR on the 5' RACE reads; one entry per CDR3 protein. The sample lists roughly 250,000 distinct CDR3 sequences, approximately 10% occurring once. V shed 4 bases and J shed 2 bases, with 9 bases lying between them. Germline V CDR1 and CDR2: LGHDT, YNNKEL (reference sequence). The CDR3 totals 14 residues. The sequenced material came from blood, either unsorted or a sorted T cell fraction (not recorded which). The TCR sequence derives from a male donor with ankylosing spondylitis or in good health (not recorded which). The chain links TRBV3-1 to TRBJ2-1; tentative D call: TRBD2 (6 bases). CDR3 nucleotides: TGTGCCAGCAGCCTTAGCGGAACCTACAATGAGCAGTTCTTC. Protein: CASSLSGTYNEQFF.